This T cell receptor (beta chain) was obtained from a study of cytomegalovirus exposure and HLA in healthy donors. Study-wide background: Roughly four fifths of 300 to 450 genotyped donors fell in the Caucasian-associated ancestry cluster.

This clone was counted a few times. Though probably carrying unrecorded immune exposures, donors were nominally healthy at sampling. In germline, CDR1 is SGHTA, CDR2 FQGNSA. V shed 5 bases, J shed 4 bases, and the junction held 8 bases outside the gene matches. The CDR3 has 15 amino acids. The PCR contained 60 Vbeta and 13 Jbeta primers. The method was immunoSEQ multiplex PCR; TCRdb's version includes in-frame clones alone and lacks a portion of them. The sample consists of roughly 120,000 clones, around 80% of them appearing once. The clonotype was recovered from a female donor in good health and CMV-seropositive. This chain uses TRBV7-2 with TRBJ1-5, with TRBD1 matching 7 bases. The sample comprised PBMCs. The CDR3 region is CASSGGTAPNQPQHF. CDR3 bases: TGTGCCAGCAGCGGAGGGACAGCCCCTAATCAGCCCCAGCATTTT.